The present T cell receptor beta chain was sequenced within a study of CXCR3-negative and CXCR3-positive naive CD8 T cells. Study-wide points: Partly lower CXCR3 expression followed cryopreservation, and most assays relied on fresh PBMCs. The TRB CDR3s that CXCR3-positive naive cells carried were more hydrophobic than those of CXCR3-negative naive cells.

UMI-tagged TRB cDNA libraries were built via 5' RACE. No DNA is given; TCRdb re-called the 5' RACE reads and lists each CDR3 protein once. This listing includes some 100,000 distinct CDR3 sequences. This CDR3 has 17 amino acids. CDR1 is SEHNR and CDR2 is FQNEAQ in the germline V gene (reference sequence). On this clonotype: Its antigen is unknown.

Sequencing was performed on naive CXCR3+ CD8+ T cells from blood. Specified subset: CD45RO-CCR7+CD27+CD95- naive CD8+ T cells expressing CXCR3 (TNR3+). The chain combines TRBV7-9 with TRBJ2-5; there is no DNA to check the TCRdb D call of TRBD2. This receptor was taken from a human donor in good health. Some clones in this sample may be carry-over from other donors' samples. Here the CDR3 reads CASSFHGGATFQETQYF. The full variable domain, its missing parts supplied by reference TRBV7-9 and TRBJ2-5, is DTGVSQNPRHKITKRGQNVTFRCDPISEHNRLYWYRQTLGQGPEFLTYFQNEAQLEKSRLLSDRFSAERPKGSFSTLEIQRTEQGDSAMYLCASSFHGGATFQETQYFGPGTRLLVL.